A single sample is the source of the 12 T cell receptor beta chains below, sequenced in a study of tumor-infiltrating lymphocytes in primary liver carcinoma. Total RNA amounting to 450 to 500 ng was the source from which TCR beta cDNA was made with a constant-region primer. Researchers made the TCR beta libraries by running three nested multiplex PCR rounds with slightly modified ARM-PCR. Amplification in the first two PCR rounds was performed using TRBV1-TRBV30 forward primers and a C-beta reverse primer for about 10 cycles each. TCRdb analysed the multiplex PCR reads with MiXCR anew, one entry per CDR3 protein. This sample carries fewer than 85,000 distinct CDR3 sequences, roughly two thirds of them seen once, and the ten largest clones take roughly 28%. Joint extraction of RNA and DNA used roughly 20-32 mg of bulk tissue that was unsorted. Sequencing was performed on tumor-adjacent normal liver tissue. Source of these receptors: a man aged 40-50 years with primary liver carcinoma and hepatitis B virus infection.

For this clonotype: Being one base from a much bigger clone, this may be a read error. The V gene is TRBV5-1, the J gene TRBJ2-7, with TRBD2 matching 14 bases. The trim removed 3 bases at V and 6 bases at J, leaving 8 bases unmatched. CDR3 length: 16 amino acids. CDR1 SGHRS and CDR2 YFSETQ come from the germline V gene. This CDR3 is CASSSGLAGAACEQYF. The CDR3 region has the DNA TGCGCCAGCAGCTCGGGACTAGCGGGAGCCGCCTGCGAGCAGTACTTC.

This clonotype has only a few counts. This chain uses TRBV12-3 or TRBV12-4 with TRBJ1-5; the D is unclear. V was pared by 2 bases and J by 5 bases, with 7 bases between. The CDR3 is 13 amino acids. Written as DNA, the CDR3 is TGTGCCAGCAGTTTAACTCGGTATCAGCCCCAGCATTTT. Translated: CASSLTRYQPQHF.

This clonotype has only one observation. A read error is likely, as this CDR3 ends without the conserved phenylalanine or tryptophan. The chain is built from TRBV11-2 and TRBJ2-7; D unresolved. The CDR3 length is 13 residues. The V gene's germline CDR1 is SGHAT and CDR2 FQNNGV. V was clipped by 3 bases and J by 3 bases, with 9 bases between them. The CDR3 nucleotides read TGTGCCAGCAGCTTTAACAGCATCTACGAGCAGTACCTC. This gives the protein CASSFNSIYEQYL.

This clonotype was picked up many times. The gene calls are TRBV28 and TRBJ2-6; D uncertain. The CDR3 runs to 15 residues. The V end lost 1 base, the J end lost 2 bases, and 6 bases lay between the germline ends. Germline CDR1 reads MDHEN; CDR2 reads SYDVKM. Written as DNA, the CDR3 is TGTGCCAGCAGTTTATCCAGCCCTGGGGCCAACGTCCTGACTTTC. Its protein is CASSLSSPGANVLTF.

With respect to this clonotype: The junction does not match germline at one end; this may be a read error. The chain joins TRBV4-1 to TRBJ2-7, with D unclear. CDR3 length: 13 amino acids. Germline V gene sequence: CDR1 MGHRA, CDR2 YSYEKL. The CDR3 loop is CASSPGCWYEQCF. Written as DNA, the CDR3 is TGCGCTAGCAGCCCGGGCTGTTGGTACGAGCAGTGCTTC.

CDR3 nucleotides: TGTGCCAGCACTGATTGGCCTGCCCAGCATTTT. Translation gives CASTDWPAQHF. This sequence joins TRBV6-1 and TRBJ1-5, with D unresolved. The V end was cut by 7 bases, the J end by 11 bases, with 12 bases between. Germline-derived CDR1 and CDR2 are MNHNS and SASEGT. CDR3 length: 11 residues.

This clonotype has a count of ten or more. The chain uses TRBV12-3 or TRBV12-4 and TRBJ1-5; the D gene is possibly TRBD1 (5 bases). Trimming left V 0 bases short and J 4 bases short, with 10 bases between. CDR3 length: 15 residues. The CDR3 here is CASSLAQGPNQPQHF. In DNA, the CDR3 is TGTGCCAGCAGTTTAGCCCAGGGTCCTAATCAGCCCCAGCATTTT.

This clonotype came up many times. The V and J genes are TRBV28 and TRBJ2-1, with D tentatively TRBD1 or TRBD2 (5 bases each). The V gene's germline CDR1 is MDHEN and CDR2 SYDVKM. The V and J ends lost 6 bases and 0 bases respectively, with 12 bases between them. The CDR3 has 15 residues. In DNA form, the CDR3 reads TGTGCCAGCAGGATGAGGGACGGCTCCTACAATGAGCAGTTCTTC. Protein sequence: CASRMRDGSYNEQFF.

Concerning this clonotype itself: The junction does not match germline at one end; this may be a read error. The V and J genes are TRBV12-3 or TRBV12-4 and TRBJ2-6, with D possibly being TRBD1 (6 bases). CDR3 length: 18 residues. The CDR3: CASSYGTWLNTGANVLTF. CDR3 nucleotides: TGCGCCAGCTCCTACGGGACATGGCTAAATACTGGGGCCAACGTCCTGACTTTC.

This clonotype appeared many times. J is TRBJ2-2 and V is TRBV5-1, with TRBD2 matching 9 bases. Germline CDR1 is SGHRS and CDR2 is YFSETQ. V lost 3 bases and J lost 7; bases outside the gene matches: 10. The CDR3 is 16 residues long. CDR3 sequence: CASSSTPAGGNGELFF. CDR3 in DNA: TGCGCCAGCAGCTCAACGCCGGCGGGAGGGAACGGGGAGCTGTTTTTT.

Regarding this clonotype: A read error may explain this, as a much larger clone is one base away. This rearrangement joins TRBV28 to TRBJ2-7; D is uncertain. CDR3 length: 13 residues. Trimming took 3 bases from V and 6 from J, leaving 12 bases between them. The germline V gene has CDR1 MDHEN and CDR2 SYDVKM. CDR3 amino acids: CASSFSQETEQYF. CDR3 bases: TGTGCCAGCAGTTTCTCGCAGGAGACCGAGCAGTACTTC.

With respect to this clonotype: The CDR3 ends on some other residue instead of the conserved phenylalanine or tryptophan, so this is likely a read error. The rearrangement uses TRBV10-1 and TRBJ2-1; no firm D call. This CDR3 has 12 residues. Germline CDR1 WNHNN, CDR2 SYGVQD (reference sequence). CDR3 in amino acids: CANSGELVGQFL. As DNA, the CDR3 is TGCGCCAACAGTGGGGAACTTGTAGGGCAGTTCTTA.